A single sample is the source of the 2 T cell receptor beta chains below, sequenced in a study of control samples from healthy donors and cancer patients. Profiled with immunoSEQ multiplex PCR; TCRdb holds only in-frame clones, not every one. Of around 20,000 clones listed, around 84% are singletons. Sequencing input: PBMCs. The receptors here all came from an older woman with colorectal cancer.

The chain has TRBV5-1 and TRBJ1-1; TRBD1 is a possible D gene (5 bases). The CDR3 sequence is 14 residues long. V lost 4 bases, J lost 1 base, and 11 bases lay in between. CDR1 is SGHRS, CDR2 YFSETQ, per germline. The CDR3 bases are TGCGCCAGCAGCCGGGACCCGGAGAACACTGAAGCTTTCTTT. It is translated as CASSRDPENTEAFF.

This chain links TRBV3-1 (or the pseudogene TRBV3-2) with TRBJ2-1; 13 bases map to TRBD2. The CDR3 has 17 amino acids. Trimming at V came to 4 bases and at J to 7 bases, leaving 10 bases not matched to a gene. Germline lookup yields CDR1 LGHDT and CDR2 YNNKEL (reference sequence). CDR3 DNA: TGTGCCAGCAGCCTACTACTAGCGGGGGGGCGCCGAAATGAGCAGTTCTTC. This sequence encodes CASSLLLAGGRRNEQFF.